The 14 T cell receptor beta chains reported below all come from one sample, sequenced in a study of cytomegalovirus exposure and HLA in healthy donors. PCR was performed using 60 Vbeta and 13 Jbeta primers. Assay used: immunoSEQ multiplex PCR; TCRdb lists only in-frame clones, some missing. The sample carries 150,000 to 160,000 clones, 70% to 80% recorded once. Sequencing input: PBMCs. Every receptor here comes from a man aged 25 to 40 in good health and CMV-seronegative.

The chain joins TRBV5-1 to TRBJ1-2, with D possibly being TRBD1 (5 bases). The V gene's germline CDR1 is SGHRS and CDR2 YFSETQ. CDR3 length: 16 residues. The V and J ends lost 4 bases and 4 bases respectively, with 20 bases between them. DNA for the CDR3: TGCGCCAGCAGCACCACCGGGACTGATTCAACCTATGGCTACACCTTC. It encodes CASSTTGTDSTYGYTF.

In its sample, this clone was seen a few times. The gene calls are TRBV7-9 and TRBJ1-4; 10 bases align to TRBD1. This CDR3 comprises 14 residues. The V and J ends lost 5 bases and 5 bases, in that order; junction bases with no gene match: 2. Germline V gene sequence: CDR1 SEHNR, CDR2 FQNEAQ (reference sequence). The CDR3 nucleotides read TGTGCCAGCAGCCTGACAGGGGGCAATGAAAAACTGTTTTTT. As protein: CASSLTGGNEKLFF.

The gene calls are TRBV7-2 and TRBJ2-5; 9 nucleotides line up with TRBD1. The CDR3 length is 15 residues. V was clipped by 2 bases and J by 4 bases; unmatched bases: 5. The germline V gene has CDR1 SGHTA and CDR2 FQGNSA. Written as DNA, the CDR3 is TGTGCCAGCAGCTTACGAACAGGGGGCGGAGAGACCCAGTACTTC. Translation: CASSLRTGGGETQYF.

V is TRBV30 and J is TRBJ1-4, with D maybe TRBD1 (5 bases). The V end lost 5 bases, the J end lost 11 bases, and 12 bases lay between the germline ends. Germline V gene sequence: CDR1 GTSNPN, CDR2 SVGIG (reference sequence). CDR3 length: 11 amino acids. CDR3 loop: CAWGREEKLFF. The CDR3 region has the DNA TGTGCCTGGGGCAGGGAGGAGAAACTGTTTTTT.

This clone was counted a few times. The chain joins TRBV6-6 to TRBJ2-2, with 7 bases matching TRBD1. The V gene end was trimmed by 5 bases and the J gene end by 3 bases; junction bases not matched to a gene: 9. The CDR3 has 16 residues. The V gene's germline CDR1 is MNHNY and CDR2 SVGAGI (reference sequence). The DNA for the CDR3 is TGTGCCAGCAGTCTCCTTACAGGGGCGGACACCGGGGAGCTGTTTTTT. Its translation: CASSLLTGADTGELFF.

This clone was picked up one time. V usage is TRBV7-9 and J usage is TRBJ2-7, with 7 positions matching TRBD2. Germline assignment: CDR1 SEHNR and CDR2 FQNEAQ (reference sequence). The trim removed 7 bases at V and 1 base at J, leaving 22 bases unmatched. The CDR3 contains 19 residues. CDR3 DNA: TGTGCCAGCACCCCACGTCGGTCTAGCGGATCACTATTGTCCTACGAGCAGTACTTC. Protein product: CASTPRRSSGSLLSYEQYF.

The J gene is TRBJ2-1, the V gene TRBV5-4, with D possibly TRBD2 on 6 matching bases. CDR3 size: 15 residues. Germline CDR1 is SGHNT and CDR2 is YYREEE (reference sequence). Trimming stripped 0 bases from V and 4 bases from J, with 11 bases between. CDR3 in amino acids: CASSLGGGTYNEQFF. Here the CDR3 DNA reads TGTGCCAGCAGCTTGGGTGGGGGGACTTACAATGAGCAGTTCTTC. The full variable domain, with the rest looked up from reference TRBV5-4 and TRBJ2-1, is ETGVTQSPTHLIKTRGQQVTLRCSSQSGHNTVSWYQQALGQGPQFIFQYYREEENGRGNFPPRFSGLQFPNYSSELNVNALELDDSALYLCASSLGGGTYNEQFFGPGTRLTVL.

The V call is TRBV21-1, the J call TRBJ1-2. TRBV21-1 counts as a pseudogene. The CDR3 is 15 amino acids. CDR3 in amino acids: CASTEERGAYYGYTF. In nucleotides, the CDR3 is TGTGCCAGCACCGAAGAGCGGGGGGCTTACTATGGCTACACCTTC.

This clone turned up a few times. This chain joins TRBV4-1 and TRBJ2-2; 12 bases are a match to TRBD2. Per the germline V gene, CDR1 is MGHRA and CDR2 is YSYEKL. This CDR3 contains 15 residues. The ends lost 6 bases at V and 4 bases at J; junction bases unmatched: 3. The CDR3 loop is CASRLAGGLTGELFF. The CDR3 nucleotides read TGCGCCAGCAGGCTAGCGGGGGGGCTCACCGGGGAGCTGTTTTTT.

The J gene is TRBJ2-5, the V gene TRBV28; tentative D call: TRBD2 (6 bases). CDR1 MDHEN and CDR2 SYDVKM come from the germline V gene. V gave up 5 bases and J gave up 0 bases, with 22 bases separating them. This CDR3 region has 18 residues. The CDR3 here is CASSGGRGGVGYQETQYF. CDR3 bases: TGTGCCAGCAGTGGTGGACGCGGCGGGGTGGGGTACCAAGAGACCCAGTACTTC.

This clone has a single count. The chain links TRBV5-5 to TRBJ2-5; D is unclear. V was trimmed by 2 bases and J by 4 bases, leaving 15 bases between them. CDR3 size: 15 residues. The V gene's germline CDR1 is SGHKS and CDR2 YYEKEE (reference sequence). The CDR3 bases are TGTGCCAGCAGCTTTGACTTGGAGCCCACAGAGACCCAGTACTTC. It codes for CASSFDLEPTETQYF. Using reference TRBV5-5 and TRBJ2-5 for the parts outside the CDR3, the full variable domain is DAGVTQSPTHLIKTRGQQVTLRCSPISGHKSVSWYQQVLGQGPQFIFQYYEKEERGRGNFPDRFSARQFPNYSSELNVNALLLGDSALYLCASSFDLEPTETQYFGPGTRLLVL.

The genes are TRBV21-1 and TRBJ2-3; the table assigns TRBD1, which was not confirmed against the DNA. TRBV21-1 is a pseudogene locus. This CDR3 region has 17 residues. DNA of the CDR3: TGTGCCAGCAGCAGCCGTGGGGGACAGGGATGCACAGATACGCAGTATTTT. Translated, it gives CASSSRGGQGCTDTQYF.

J is TRBJ2-3 and V is TRBV7-2; the match to TRBD2 covers 8 bases. This CDR3 is built from 15 residues. Germline values: CDR1 SGHTA, CDR2 FQGNSA. Unmatched junction bases numbered 5, after V lost 5 bases and J lost 1 base. CDR3 in DNA: TGTGCCAGCAGCGGAGACGGGGGGGGCACAGATACGCAGTATTTT. Protein product: CASSGDGGGTDTQYF.

As DNA, the CDR3 is TGTGCCAGCAGTATAGGAGGCGGAGACTACGAGCAGTACTTC. It yields the protein CASSIGGGDYEQYF. The chain combines TRBV28 with TRBJ2-7, with a weak D call TRBD2 (5 bases). There are 14 residues in the CDR3. V was pared by 5 bases and J by 3 bases, with 14 bases between. Per the germline V gene, CDR1 is MDHEN and CDR2 is SYDVKM. Supplemented by reference TRBV28 and TRBJ2-7, the full variable domain reads DVKVTQSSRYLVKRTGEKVFLECVQDMDHENMFWYRQDPGLGLRLIYFSYDVKMKEKGDIPEGYSVSREKKERFSLILESASTNQTSMYLCASSIGGGDYEQYFGPGTRLTVT.